This is a list of T cell receptor beta chains from one sample in a study of cytomegalovirus exposure and HLA in healthy donors. TCRdb keeps only in-frame clones here, not all; method: immunoSEQ multiplex PCR. The table has roughly 180,000 clones, 84% seen once; the top ten hold approximately 0.98%. The sample was PBMCs. These receptors originate from a man aged 30 to 45 in good health and CMV-seronegative. Each CDR3 is given with its conserved first and last residue. The order of the fields is D gene, J gene, V gene, CDR3 protein, CDR3 DNA. The D gene is left open where the match is weak.

>TRBD1|TRBJ1-1|TRBV7-2
CASSPSGTVRPEAFF
TGTGCCAGCAGCCCGTCCGGGACAGTGAGACCTGAAGCTTTCTTT
>TRBD2|TRBJ2-5|TRBV2
CASSDPSGGMETQYF
TGTGCCAGCAGTGACCCTAGCGGGGGTATGGAGACCCAGTACTTC
>NA|TRBJ2-7|TRBV10-3
CAISDPHVRGYEQYF
TGTGCCATCAGTGACCCACACGTCCGGGGCTACGAGCAGTACTTC
>TRBD1|TRBJ2-7|TRBV19
CASSWDRATYEQYF
TGTGCCAGTAGTTGGGACAGGGCTACCTACGAGCAGTACTTC
>TRBD2|TRBJ2-3|TRBV9
CASGRGSTDTQYF
TGTGCCAGCGGGAGGGGTAGCACAGATACGCAGTATTTT
>TRBD1|TRBJ1-1|TRBV29-1
CSVGTGGVEAFF
TGCAGCGTTGGGACAGGGGGCGTAGAAGCTTTCTTT
>NA|TRBJ1-5|TRBV19
CASSSRDNSNQPQHF
TGTGCCAGTAGTTCCCGGGACAATAGCAATCAGCCCCAGCATTTT
>TRBD1|TRBJ2-7|TRBV28
CASSSPGTGKGEQYF
TGTGCCAGCAGTTCCCCCGGGACAGGGAAAGGGGAGCAGTACTTC
>NA|TRBJ2-1|TRBV21-1
CASRRLFRSGFSYNEQFF
TGTGCCAGCAGGAGGTTATTCCGTAGCGGATTTTCCTACAATGAGCAGTTCTTC
>NA|TRBJ1-2|TRBV9
CASSVDPLGYTF
TGTGCCAGCAGCGTAGATCCCCTTGGCTACACCTTC
>TRBD2|TRBJ2-5|TRBV12-5
CASVAGLAGEETQYF
TGTGCTAGTGTTGCTGGACTAGCGGGTGAAGAGACCCAGTACTTC
>TRBD1|TRBJ1-6|TRBV28
CASSEHRGINSPLHF
TGTGCCAGCAGCGAGCACAGGGGGATTAATTCACCCCTCCACTTT
>NA|TRBJ1-1|TRBV5-6
CASSPLTAMNTEAFF
TGTGCCAGCAGCCCCCTTACAGCCATGAACACTGAAGCTTTCTTT
>TRBD1|TRBJ1-2|TRBV6-5
CASSRQGSNYGYTF
TGTGCCAGCAGTCGACAGGGGTCCAACTATGGCTACACCTTC
>TRBD1|TRBJ2-1|TRBV28
CASRDRTGVLGEQFF
TGTGCCAGCAGGGATCGGACAGGGGTGTTAGGTGAGCAGTTCTTC
>NA|TRBJ1-1|TRBV2
CASEDWGGTEAFF
TGTGCCAGTGAGGACTGGGGGGGGACTGAAGCTTTCTTT
>NA|TRBJ1-3|TRBV13
CASSFRVNTIYF
TGTGCCAGCAGCTTCAGGGTAAACACCATATATTTT
>TRBD1|TRBJ1-2|TRBV11-2
CASSLRDSYGYTF
TGTGCCAGCAGCTTAAGGGACAGCTATGGCTACACCTTC